Listed below are T cell receptor beta chains from one sample, sequenced in a study of blood T cells in healthy people across ages. MiXCR was run by TCRdb on the 5' RACE reads, yielding one entry per CDR3 protein. The data hold roughly 930,000 distinct CDR3 sequences, with about 44% observed a single time. Sequenced input: blood. Source of these receptors: a young man in good health. Both conserved end residues are trimmed from each CDR3.

TRBV10-3	TRBJ2-7	AMSERGAAYEQY
TRBV24-1	TRBJ1-2	ATSSNRANYGYT
TRBV20-1	TRBJ2-7	SAEDLANSYEQY
TRBV15	TRBJ1-4	ATSRDKGNNEKLF
TRBV12-5	TRBJ2-5	ASGLTGTTETQY
TRBV5-1	TRBJ2-1	ASVTGTSGVSSYNEQF
TRBV4-3	TRBJ2-1	ASSLSTGGYNEQF
TRBV7-2	TRBJ1-1	ASNPGQRNTEAF
TRBV20-1	NA	SAKSWGARESYEQY
TRBV5-6	TRBJ1-4	ASSLTSGGKEKLF
TRBV4-1	TRBJ2-3	ASSHRSLAGGPSTDTQY
TRBV5-1	NA	ASSSGLETGEQY
TRBV20-1	TRBJ2-1	SASAGTPNHNEQF
TRBV9	TRBJ2-1	ASSSVSGGSPNEQF
TRBV6-1	TRBJ2-1	ASSEGRDEQF
TRBV20-1	TRBJ1-4	SARPTAPWGEKLF
TRBV29-1	TRBJ2-3	SARVDTQY
TRBV11-1	TRBJ2-3	ASSFRGGQGTDTQY
TRBV4-2	TRBJ2-3	ASSQDPWFRDRVTDTQY
TRBV5-1	TRBJ2-1	ASSFTGAGYNEQF
TRBV10-3	TRBJ2-7	AISEAGTAYEQY
TRBV28	TRBJ2-7	ASKGPPYEQY
TRBV19	TRBJ1-1	ASSHRDAANTEAF
TRBV4-2	TRBJ1-1	ASSQGDREQGAF
TRBV2	TRBJ2-1	ASSAITTYNEQF
TRBV9	TRBJ2-7	ASSTADRPQEQY
TRBV7-2	TRBJ2-5	ASSLGGLSGTQY
TRBV3-1	TRBJ2-7	ASSQAGLPSSYEQY
TRBV28	TRBJ2-1	ASSPKLSSYNEQF
TRBV29-1	TRBJ2-2	SVQTSGGPGGELF
TRBV25-1	TRBJ2-7	ASSDVESSYEQY
TRBV5-1	TRBJ2-3	ASSGGLAGNTDTQY
TRBV29-1	TRBJ1-1	SVVTLGTGAF
TRBV7-8	TRBJ2-7	ASSLRPGTGEQY
TRBV4-2	NA	ASSQEGTSGQETQF
TRBV4-2	TRBJ2-4	ASSQDEAGGPKNIQY
TRBV29-1	TRBJ2-5	SSRTGGMEQY
TRBV28	TRBJ1-2	ASSLQEGNYGYT
TRBV12-3/TRBV12-4	TRBJ2-7	ASSSRLVYEQY
TRBV3-1	TRBJ1-2	ASSQEGRARNYGYT
TRBV20-1	TRBJ2-7	SAQRGTSSYEQY
TRBV12-3/TRBV12-4	NA	ASRPGTGVRETQY
TRBV25-1	TRBJ2-7	ASRNPITYEQY
TRBV30	TRBJ2-1	AWSVQSGVNEQF
TRBV12-3/TRBV12-4	TRBJ2-3	ASSSRVGTDTQY
TRBV5-1	TRBJ1-4	ASSLAVGSTNEKLF